One sample yielded the 23 T cell receptor beta chains listed below, sequenced in a study of blood T cells in healthy people across ages. Next came a second PCR, run for about 7 to 12 cycles, which used a sample-barcoded 5' primer along with a J-beta primer mix. A single record per CDR3 protein comes from TCRdb applying MiXCR to the 5' RACE reads. The sample includes 730,000 or so distinct CDR3 sequences, roughly two fifths of them seen just once. Sequencing input: blood. These receptor sequences come from an elderly man in good health.

This clonotype was observed many times. The chain carries TRBV9 and TRBJ1-3; D gene unclear. The V end was cut by 0 bases, the J end by 1 base, with 8 bases between. Germline CDR1 and CDR2: SGDLS and YYNGEE. The CDR3 is 15 residues long. CDR3 nucleotides: TGTGCCAGCAGCGTAGACGGACGATCTGGAAACACCATATATTTT. Amino acids: CASSVDGRSGNTIYF.

The sample holds many counts of this clonotype. CDR3 nucleotides: TGTGCCATCAGTTTTCAGGGGGGCGAGCAGTACTTC. Its translation is CAISFQGGEQYF. The V gene is TRBV10-3, the J gene TRBJ2-7, with D perhaps TRBD1 (7 bases). Deletions cut 5 bases from V and 6 bases from J, with 11 bases between. The CDR3 is 12 amino acids. CDR1 ENHRY and CDR2 SYGVKD come from the germline V gene.

This clonotype was seen a few times. The chain combines TRBV15 with TRBJ2-7, with TRBD2 matching 13 bases. The CDR3 contains 16 residues. Germline V gene lookup returns CDR1 LNHNV and CDR2 YYDKDF (reference sequence). V shed 0 bases, J shed 3 bases, and the junction held 2 bases outside the gene matches. CDR3 nucleotide sequence: TGTGCCACCAGCAGAGATGGACTAGCGGGAGTCTACGAGCAGTACTTC. Translating gives CATSRDGLAGVYEQYF.

V usage is TRBV7-9 and J usage is TRBJ2-4; D is perhaps TRBD1 (5 bases). The end of the DNA is better explained by TRBJ2-7, so the J call may be wrong. The CDR3 is 14 residues long. Per the germline V gene, CDR1 is SEHNR and CDR2 is FQNEAQ (reference sequence). The CDR3 loop is CASSLRQNSYEQYF. For the CDR3, the DNA is TGTGCCAGCAGCTTGCGACAGAACTCCTACGAGCAGTACTTC.

This chain joins TRBV6-2 or TRBV6-3 and TRBJ2-5, with a tentative D call TRBD1 (6 bases). CDR1 and CDR2 from the germline V gene are MNHEY and SVGEGT. The length of the CDR3 is 15 residues. Deletions cut 2 bases from V and 4 bases from J, with 14 bases between. CDR3 sequence reads: CASSYVGGRRETQYF. The CDR3 coding sequence is TGTGCCAGCAGTTACGTAGGGGGTCGACGAGAGACCCAGTACTTC.

As to this clonotype: Being one base from a much bigger clone, this may be a read error. V and J are TRBV6-2 or TRBV6-3 and TRBJ2-2, with TRBD2 matching 7 bases. This CDR3 has 15 amino acids. In germline, CDR1 is MNHEY, CDR2 SVGEGT. CDR3 protein: CVSGSSGQPTGELFF. The DNA of the CDR3 is TGTGTCAGCGGAAGTAGCGGGCAACCCACCGGGGAGCTGTTTTTT.

This clonotype was detected a few times. The chain employs TRBV28 and TRBJ2-3, with D uncertain. Germline CDR1 and CDR2: MDHEN and SYDVKM. V gave up 6 bases and J gave up 2 bases, with 9 bases separating them. The CDR3 loop spans 13 amino acids. The CDR3 coding sequence is TGTGCCAGCAGCCGCTCCTTCACAGATACGCAGTATTTT. This encodes CASSRSFTDTQYF. The full variable domain, with the rest looked up from reference TRBV28 and TRBJ2-3, is DVKVTQSSRYLVKRTGEKVFLECVQDMDHENMFWYRQDPGLGLRLIYFSYDVKMKEKGDIPEGYSVSREKKERFSLILESASTNQTSMYLCASSRSFTDTQYFGPGTRLTVL.

This clonotype showed up many times. This chain joins TRBV5-1 and TRBJ2-3; 9 nucleotides line up with TRBD1. The V segment lost 4 bases and the J segment 4 bases; nucleotides outside the gene matches: 4. Germline V gene sequence: CDR1 SGHRS, CDR2 YFSETQ. The CDR3 covers 14 residues. CDR3 amino acids: CASSRTGAPDTQYF. The DNA for the CDR3 is TGCGCCAGCAGCCGGACAGGGGCCCCAGATACGCAGTATTTT.

Of note for this clonotype: The junction and the germline gene differ at one end; a read error may be behind it. The chain carries TRBV7-9 and TRBJ1-2; maybe TRBD1 (6 bases). CDR1 is SEHNR, CDR2 FQNEAQ, per germline (reference sequence). The CDR3 runs to 18 residues. The chain's CDR3 is CASSLVRGLDGDDYGHTF. CDR3 DNA sequence: TGTGCCAGCAGCTTAGTACGGGGGCTTGACGGGGACGACTATGGCCACACCTTC. The variable domain in full, with the rest retrieved from reference TRBV7-9 and TRBJ1-2, is DTGVSQNPRHKITKRGQNVTFRCDPISEHNRLYWYRQTLGQGPEFLTYFQNEAQLEKSRLLSDRFSAERPKGSFSTLEIQRTEQGDSAMYLCASSLVRGLDGDDYGHTFGSGTRLTVV.

The J gene is TRBJ1-1, the V gene TRBV7-9, with TRBD1 as a possible D gene (5 bases). Germline V lookup: CDR1 SEHNR, CDR2 FQNEAQ (reference sequence). V was cut by 5 bases and J by 1 base, with 14 bases left in between. The CDR3 totals 15 residues. DNA for the CDR3: TGTGCCAGCAGCCGTTGGGACGGGAAGAACACTGAAGCTTTCTTT. Encoded protein: CASSRWDGKNTEAFF.

The chain recombines TRBV20-1 with TRBJ1-1, with 7 bases identical to TRBD1. CDR3 length equals 14 residues. Germline values: CDR1 DFQATT, CDR2 SNEGSKA (reference sequence). The V gene end was trimmed by 3 bases and the J gene end by 4 bases; junction bases not matched to a gene: 8. CDR3 DNA sequence: TGCAGTGCTAGTAGGGGACAGCTAAGCACTGAAGCTTTCTTT. Its protein is CSASRGQLSTEAFF.

This rearrangement joins TRBV12-3 or TRBV12-4 to TRBJ2-2, with 7 bases that match TRBD1. The CDR3 is 14 residues long. The ends lost 7 bases at V and 5 bases at J; junction bases unmatched: 7. In nucleotides, the CDR3 is TGTGCCAGCACTTTGTTACAGGGGACCGGGGAGCTGTTTTTT. Its protein product is CASTLLQGTGELFF.

The V call is TRBV7-8, the J call TRBJ2-7; 7 bases match TRBD1. The J call may be mistaken, given a closer DNA end match to TRBJ2-4. In germline, CDR1 is SGHVS, CDR2 FQNEAQ. The CDR3 runs to 13 residues. CDR3: CASSPQGRNIQYF. The CDR3 DNA follows: TGTGCCAGCAGCCCACAGGGGCGGAACATTCAGTACTTC.

This clonotype showed up just once. V is TRBV7-9 and J is TRBJ2-3, with TRBD2 as a possible D gene (5 bases). V shed 4 bases and J shed 2 bases, with 16 bases lying between them. Looked up from germline, CDR1 is SEHNR and CDR2 is FQNEAQ (reference sequence). CDR3 length: 16 residues. In nucleotides, the CDR3 is TGTGCCAGCAGCTCTCGTGGGTCAGCGGTCACAGATACGCAGTATTTT. Translated: CASSSRGSAVTDTQYF.

This chain connects TRBV28 to TRBJ2-5; 10 positions match TRBD2. In germline, CDR1 is MDHEN, CDR2 SYDVKM. The CDR3 sequence is 14 residues long. Trimming removed 7 bases from V and 11 bases from J; junction bases left unmatched: 13. CDR3 DNA sequence: TGTGCCAGCAAATATAGCGGGAGGTTAAATGAGCAGTACTTC. As protein: CASKYSGRLNEQYF.

This clonotype appeared once. One end of the junction is discordant with germline, which a read error may explain. The chain links TRBV3-1 to TRBJ2-4, with D maybe TRBD1 (6 bases). Germline V gene data show CDR1 as LGHDT and CDR2 as YNNKEL (reference sequence). CDR3 length: 17 amino acids. DNA of the CDR3: TGTGCCAGCAGCCGGTGGGGGCAGACGGATTCTTCAAACGTTCAGTACTTC. It is translated as CASSRWGQTDSSNVQYF.

This clonotype was counted at least ten times. At one of its ends the junction is not consistent with the germline gene, which may arise from a read error. The rearrangement uses TRBV3-1 and TRBJ2-7; the D gene is possibly TRBD1 (6 bases). The germline gives CDR1 LGHDT, CDR2 YNNKEL (reference sequence). The CDR3 loop spans 12 amino acids. Here the CDR3 DNA reads TGTGCCAGCAGTCAAGGGGGTTACGAGCAGTACTTC. Translating gives CASSQGGYEQYF.

This chain links TRBV7-8 with TRBJ2-7; D not certain. Trimming removed 1 base at V and 3 bases at J, with 7 bases between. Germline assignment: CDR1 SGHVS and CDR2 FQNEAQ. The CDR3 is 13 residues long. The CDR3 region has the DNA TGTGCCAGCAGCTTAGAGGTATTCTACGAGCAGTACTTC. Amino acids: CASSLEVFYEQYF.

This clonotype was counted a few times. The chain couples TRBV7-9 to TRBJ1-5; 7 bases line up with TRBD1. CDR3 length equals 15 residues. CDR1 is SEHNR, CDR2 FQNEAQ, per germline (reference sequence). V gave up 3 bases and J gave up 5 bases; unmatched junction bases: 7. CDR3 sequence reads: CASSFSTGWDQPQHF. The DNA of the CDR3 is TGTGCCAGCAGCTTTTCGACAGGGTGGGATCAGCCCCAGCATTTT.

This clonotype has a handful of counts. In nucleotides, the CDR3 is TGTGCCAGCAGCCTCACAGCTTACGAGCAGTTCTTC. Translated, it gives CASSLTAYEQFF. The chain is built from TRBV6-2 or TRBV6-3 and TRBJ2-1; D call uncertain. In germline, CDR1 is MNHEY, CDR2 SVGEGT. The CDR3 runs 12 residues. Trimming removed 6 bases from V and 10 bases from J, with 13 bases in between.

This clonotype occurred many times. The chain combines TRBV12-3 or TRBV12-4 with TRBJ2-3, with D uncertain. Trimming took off 8 bases at V and 3 bases at J, with 9 bases between the two ends. CDR3 length: 12 amino acids. The DNA of the CDR3 is TGTGCCAGCGGTCGAGAGACAGATACGCAGTATTTT. Residues: CASGRETDTQYF.

CDR3 loop: CASSLASVGTGGRTQYF. CDR3 nucleotide sequence: TGTGCCAGCAGCTTAGCATCGGTCGGGACAGGGGGCCGTACGCAGTATTTT. The chain employs TRBV13 and TRBJ2-3, with 12 bases lining up with TRBD1. Per germline, CDR1 PRHDT and CDR2 FYEKMQ (reference sequence). Germline trimming cut 1 base from V and 8 bases from J; bases unmatched to any gene: 10. The CDR3 has 17 residues.

V usage is TRBV4-1 and J usage is TRBJ1-1; D call uncertain. This CDR3 is 17 amino acids long. The V and J ends lost 0 bases and 5 bases respectively, with 19 bases between them. CDR1 and CDR2 from the germline V gene are MGHRA and YSYEKL. CDR3 DNA: TGCGCCAGCAGCCAAGAAGGGTCACAACCGAGTCGGACTGAAGCTTTCTTT. Residues: CASSQEGSQPSRTEAFF.